This T cell receptor (beta chain) emerged from a study of identifying expanded T cells in peripheral blood. The V end lost 6 bases, the J end lost 4 bases, and 10 bases lay between the germline ends. This CDR3 comprises 13 residues. Germline CDR1 is MDHEN and CDR2 is SYDVKM. Here immunoSEQ multiplex PCR was the method, and the copy in TCRdb shows in-frame clones only, minus some. The data contain about 81,000 clones, less than 90% of them singletons. The source material was blood. The TCR sequence derives from a person between 18 and 70 years old in good health. The chain joins TRBV28 to TRBJ1-3; the D is unclear. The CDR3 nucleotides are TGTGCCAGCAGACACAGCAACGGAAACACCATATATTTT. Translated, it gives CASRHSNGNTIYF. The entire variable domain, with the rest obtained from reference TRBV28 and TRBJ1-3, is as follows: DVKVTQSSRYLVKRTGEKVFLECVQDMDHENMFWYRQDPGLGLRLIYFSYDVKMKEKGDIPEGYSVSREKKERFSLILESASTNQTSMYLCASRHSNGNTIYFGEGSWLTVV.